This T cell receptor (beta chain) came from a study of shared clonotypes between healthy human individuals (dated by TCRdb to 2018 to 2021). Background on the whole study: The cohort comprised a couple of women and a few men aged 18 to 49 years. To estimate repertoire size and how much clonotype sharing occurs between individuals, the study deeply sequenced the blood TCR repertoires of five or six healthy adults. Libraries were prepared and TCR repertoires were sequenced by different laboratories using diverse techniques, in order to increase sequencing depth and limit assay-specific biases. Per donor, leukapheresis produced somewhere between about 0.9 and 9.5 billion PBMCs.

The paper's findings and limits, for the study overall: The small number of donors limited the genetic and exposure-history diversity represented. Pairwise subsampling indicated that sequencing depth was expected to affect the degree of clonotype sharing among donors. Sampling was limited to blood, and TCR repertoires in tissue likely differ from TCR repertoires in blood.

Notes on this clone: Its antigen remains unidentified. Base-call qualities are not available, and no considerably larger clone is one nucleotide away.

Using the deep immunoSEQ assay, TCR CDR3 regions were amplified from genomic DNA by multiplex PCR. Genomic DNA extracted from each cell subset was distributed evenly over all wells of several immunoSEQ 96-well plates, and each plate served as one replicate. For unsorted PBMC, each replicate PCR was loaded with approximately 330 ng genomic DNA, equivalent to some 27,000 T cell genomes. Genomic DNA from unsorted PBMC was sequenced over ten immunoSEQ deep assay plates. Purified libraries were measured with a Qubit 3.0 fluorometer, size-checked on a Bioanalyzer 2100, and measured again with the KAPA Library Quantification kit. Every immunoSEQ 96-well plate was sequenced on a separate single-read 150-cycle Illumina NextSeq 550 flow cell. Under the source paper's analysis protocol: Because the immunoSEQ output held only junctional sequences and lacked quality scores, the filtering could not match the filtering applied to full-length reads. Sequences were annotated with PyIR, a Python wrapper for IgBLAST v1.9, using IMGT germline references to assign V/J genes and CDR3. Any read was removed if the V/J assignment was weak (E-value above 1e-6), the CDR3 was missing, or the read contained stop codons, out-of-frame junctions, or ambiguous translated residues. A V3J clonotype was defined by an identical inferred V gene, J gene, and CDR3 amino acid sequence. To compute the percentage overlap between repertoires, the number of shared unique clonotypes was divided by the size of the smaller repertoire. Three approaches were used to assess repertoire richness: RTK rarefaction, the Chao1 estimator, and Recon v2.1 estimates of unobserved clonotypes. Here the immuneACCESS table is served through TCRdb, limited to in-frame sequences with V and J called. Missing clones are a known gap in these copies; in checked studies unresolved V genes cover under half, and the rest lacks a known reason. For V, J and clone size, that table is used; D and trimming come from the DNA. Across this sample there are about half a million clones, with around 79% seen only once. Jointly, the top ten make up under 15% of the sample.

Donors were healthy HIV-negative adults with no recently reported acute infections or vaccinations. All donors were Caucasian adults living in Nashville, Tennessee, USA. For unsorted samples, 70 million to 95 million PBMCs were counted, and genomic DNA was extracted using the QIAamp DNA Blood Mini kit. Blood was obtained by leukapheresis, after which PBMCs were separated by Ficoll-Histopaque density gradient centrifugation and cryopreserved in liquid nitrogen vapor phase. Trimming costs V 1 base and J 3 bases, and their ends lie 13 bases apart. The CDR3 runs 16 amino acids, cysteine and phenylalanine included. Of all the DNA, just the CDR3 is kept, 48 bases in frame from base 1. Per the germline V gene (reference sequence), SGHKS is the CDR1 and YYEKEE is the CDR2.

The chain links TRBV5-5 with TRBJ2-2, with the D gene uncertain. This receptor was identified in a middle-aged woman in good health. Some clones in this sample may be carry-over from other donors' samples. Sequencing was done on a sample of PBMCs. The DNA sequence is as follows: TGTGCCAGCAGCTTGTTCGCCACTCCGGACACCGGGGAGCTGTTTTTT. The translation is CASSLFATPDTGELFF.